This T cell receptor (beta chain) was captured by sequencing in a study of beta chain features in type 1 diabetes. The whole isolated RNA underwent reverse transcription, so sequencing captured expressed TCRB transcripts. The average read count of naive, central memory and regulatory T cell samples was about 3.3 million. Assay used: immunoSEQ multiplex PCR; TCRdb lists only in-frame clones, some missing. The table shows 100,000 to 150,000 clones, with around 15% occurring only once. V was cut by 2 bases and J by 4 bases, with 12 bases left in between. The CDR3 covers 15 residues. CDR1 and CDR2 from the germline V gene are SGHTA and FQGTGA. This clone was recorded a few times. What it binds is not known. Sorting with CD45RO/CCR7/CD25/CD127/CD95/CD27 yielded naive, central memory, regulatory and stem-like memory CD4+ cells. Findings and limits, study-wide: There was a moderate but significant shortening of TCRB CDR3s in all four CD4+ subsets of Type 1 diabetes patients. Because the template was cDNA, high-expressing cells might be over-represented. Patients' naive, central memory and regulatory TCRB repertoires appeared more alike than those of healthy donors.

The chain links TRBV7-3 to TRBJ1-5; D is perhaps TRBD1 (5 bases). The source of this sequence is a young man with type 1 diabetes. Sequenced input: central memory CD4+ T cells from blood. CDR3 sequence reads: CASSLSGDRNQPQHF. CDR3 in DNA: TGTGCCAGCAGCTTATCCGGGGACCGTAATCAGCCCCAGCATTTT.